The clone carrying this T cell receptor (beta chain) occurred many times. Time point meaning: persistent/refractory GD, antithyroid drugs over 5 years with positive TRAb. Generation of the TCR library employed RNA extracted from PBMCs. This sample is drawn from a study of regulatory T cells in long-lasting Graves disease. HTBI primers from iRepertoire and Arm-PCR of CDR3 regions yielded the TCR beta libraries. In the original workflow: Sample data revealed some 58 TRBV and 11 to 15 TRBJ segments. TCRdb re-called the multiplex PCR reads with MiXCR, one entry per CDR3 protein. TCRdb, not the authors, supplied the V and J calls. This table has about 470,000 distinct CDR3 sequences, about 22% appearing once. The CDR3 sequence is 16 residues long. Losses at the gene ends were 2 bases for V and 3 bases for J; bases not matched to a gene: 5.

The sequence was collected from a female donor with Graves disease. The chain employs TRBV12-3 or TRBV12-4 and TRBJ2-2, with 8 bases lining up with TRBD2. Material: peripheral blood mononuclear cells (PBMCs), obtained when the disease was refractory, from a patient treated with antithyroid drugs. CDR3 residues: CASSLRGGRDTGELFF. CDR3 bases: TGTGCCAGCAGTTTACGGGGGGGCCGGGACACCGGGGAGCTGTTTTTT.